A single sample gave rise to the 4 T cell receptor beta chains below, sequenced in a study of blood T cell repertoires in COVID-19. Clones were sequenced by immunoSEQ multiplex PCR, and TCRdb holds only the in-frame ones, with some missing. This table holds about 110,000 clones, around 78% found once. The material sequenced was peripheral blood. These receptors all come from a woman aged 55-69 years with acute or convalescent COVID-19.

The rearrangement joins TRBV18 to TRBJ1-4; tentatively, D is TRBD1 (6 bases). Between the trimmed V and J ends, which lost 2 bases and 5 bases, there was a span of 12 bases. CDR3 size: 15 residues. The germline V gene has CDR1 KGHSH and CDR2 LQKENI. This chain's CDR3 is CASSPSTGVNEKLFF. The CDR3 region has the DNA TGTGCCAGCTCACCATCGACAGGCGTGAATGAAAAACTGTTTTTT.

V usage is TRBV13 and J usage is TRBJ2-7; possible D gene TRBD1, 6 bases. The V end was cut by 5 bases, the J end by 0 bases, with 14 bases between. The germline gives CDR1 PRHDT, CDR2 FYEKMQ (reference sequence). The length of the CDR3 is 15 residues. Here the CDR3 reads CASSPPPRGSYEQYF. The CDR3 coding sequence is TGTGCCAGCAGCCCCCCTCCCAGGGGCTCCTACGAGCAGTACTTC.

The sample holds one count of this clone. J is TRBJ1-2 and V is TRBV7-9; unclear D gene. CDR3 size: 15 residues. V was trimmed by 0 bases and J by 1 base, leaving 9 bases between them. CDR1 is SEHNR and CDR2 is FQNEAQ in the germline V gene (reference sequence). CDR3 DNA sequence: TGTGCCAGCAGCTTAGCGCTGGCGGATAACTATGGCTACACCTTC. This translates into CASSLALADNYGYTF.

The chain recombines TRBV28 with TRBJ1-4; D might be TRBD1 (6 bases). The germline V gene has CDR1 MDHEN and CDR2 SYDVKM. V lost 3 bases and J lost 3, with 8 bases in between. This CDR3 is 14 amino acids long. The chain's CDR3 is CASSLTGPNEKLFF. The DNA for the CDR3 is TGTGCCAGCAGTTTGACAGGCCCTAATGAAAAACTGTTTTTT.